This T cell receptor (beta chain) was obtained from a study of blood T cells in healthy people across ages. Study observations and caveats: Among long-lived donors, naive CD4+ cells were more numerous and diversity higher than in aged donors.

Ten or more counts support this clonotype. Its antigen is unidentified. A second roughly 6 to 12 cycle PCR used barcoded and J-beta primers. TCRdb re-called the 5' RACE reads through MiXCR, storing one row per CDR3 protein. This sample yields hundreds of thousands of distinct CDR3 sequences, of which 49% are seen a single time; approximately 32% belongs to the top ten. V dropped 10 bases and J dropped 0 bases, with 11 bases sitting between them. There are 13 residues in the CDR3. Per germline, CDR1 SGHVS and CDR2 FQNEAQ. The source is a woman aged 55 to 70 in good health. This chain links TRBV7-8 with TRBJ2-3; perhaps D is TRBD1 or TRBD2 (5 bases each). The sample comprised blood. The CDR3 sequence is CATGADSTDTQYF. As DNA, the CDR3 is TGTGCCACCGGGGCAGATAGCACAGATACGCAGTATTTT.